This record looks at one T cell receptor (beta chain) sequence and its context. No cognate antigen has been identified for it. Base-call qualities are not available, and no considerably larger clone is one nucleotide away. This record belongs to a study of blood T cell repertoires in COVID-19 (TCRdb year 2020). Broadly, across the study: The collaborator samples originated in the United States, Italy and Spain and spanned the acute and convalescent phases of COVID-19. The material from the prospective study consisted of cDNA or gDNA derived from T cells, B-cell-depleted T cells, or PBMCs. Where available, HLA class I and class II types were taken from metadata supplied by the sample provider and were not determined by assay-based typing. The samples were drawn from the first 160 participants of the ongoing ImmuneRACE study and from 950 to 1,500 subjects provided by 6 global collaborators. The sample metadata nearly always contained a de-identified subject ID, COVID-19 status, age in years and sex. Deeply sampled blood TCRbeta repertoires from subjects exposed to, actively infected with, or recovered from COVID-19 were included in the dataset. The repertoires were released in a freely available public database meant as a resource for research on the immune response to SARS-CoV-2.

CDR1 is given as SGHTA and CDR2 as FQGTGA, both from the germline V gene. The CDR3 contains 15 residues, cysteine and phenylalanine counted. Solely the CDR3 DNA is kept, with 45 bases framed from the first base. The junction shows trimming of 2 bases on V and 2 bases on J, and the gene matches do not reach 5 bases of it. The immunoSEQ Assay, a bias-controlled multiplex PCR, was used to amplify TCRbeta CDR3 regions from genomic DNA. Regarding the original processing steps: Nucleated cell counts per sample were estimated from amplification of reference gene primers within the assay. To quantify the absolute abundance of each unique TCRbeta CDR3 rearrangement, sequence reads were collapsed and filtered. Productive Simpson clonality was computed per sample as the square root of Simpson's diversity index over productive rearrangements. TCRdb limited this immuneACCESS table to in-frame rearrangements with V and J called. A share of clones is missing; checked studies link under half to unresolved V genes, and the rest is unexplained. Clone size and V and J calls were adopted from that table, with D and trimming inferred from the DNA. The sample data list 97,000 or so clones, and roughly 79% of these were observed just once. The ten largest clonotypes hold 10% of the sample.

Study-wide findings and limitations: How much clinical and demographic metadata was included differed by source and by participant, and the metadata was provided uncurated.

Each collaborating institution followed its own protocols to collect whole blood in K2EDTA tubes. For TCRbeta analysis, collaborator samples were shipped as frozen whole blood, as isolated PBMCs, or as DNA extracted from either sample type. This sequence was found in a man between 65 and 85 years old with acute or convalescent COVID-19. This chain is built from TRBV7-3 and TRBJ1-1; 7 of the junction bases match TRBD1. Sequencing input: peripheral blood. The nucleotides are TGTGCCAGCAGCTTATTTGGGACAGAAAACACTGAAGCTTTCTTT. Translated, this gives CASSLFGTENTEAFF.